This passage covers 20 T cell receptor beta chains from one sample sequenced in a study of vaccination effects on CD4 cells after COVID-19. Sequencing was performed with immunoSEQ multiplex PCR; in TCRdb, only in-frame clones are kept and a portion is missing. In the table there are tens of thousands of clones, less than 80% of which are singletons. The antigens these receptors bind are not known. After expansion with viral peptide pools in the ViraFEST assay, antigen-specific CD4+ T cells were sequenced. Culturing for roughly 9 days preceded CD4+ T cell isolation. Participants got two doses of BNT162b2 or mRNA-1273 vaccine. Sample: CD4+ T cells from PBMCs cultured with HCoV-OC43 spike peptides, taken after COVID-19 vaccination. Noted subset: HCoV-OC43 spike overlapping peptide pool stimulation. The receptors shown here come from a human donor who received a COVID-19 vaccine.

Here the CDR3 reads CASSQEREMGENHYNSPLHF. Here the CDR3 DNA reads TGTGCCAGCAGCCAAGAAAGGGAAATGGGGGAGAATCACTATAATTCACCCCTCCACTTT. The gene calls are TRBV3-1 (or the pseudogene TRBV3-2) and TRBJ1-6; a possible D gene is TRBD1 (5 bases). CDR1 is LGHDT and CDR2 is YNNKEL in the germline V gene (reference sequence). V lost 0 bases to trimming and J lost 3 bases, with 21 bases between them. The CDR3 has 20 residues.

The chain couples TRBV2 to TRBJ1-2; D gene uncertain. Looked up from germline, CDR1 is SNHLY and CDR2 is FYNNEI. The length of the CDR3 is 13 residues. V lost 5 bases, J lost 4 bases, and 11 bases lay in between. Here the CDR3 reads CASSHGRLYGYTF. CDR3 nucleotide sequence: TGTGCCAGCAGTCACGGACGACTCTATGGCTACACCTTC.

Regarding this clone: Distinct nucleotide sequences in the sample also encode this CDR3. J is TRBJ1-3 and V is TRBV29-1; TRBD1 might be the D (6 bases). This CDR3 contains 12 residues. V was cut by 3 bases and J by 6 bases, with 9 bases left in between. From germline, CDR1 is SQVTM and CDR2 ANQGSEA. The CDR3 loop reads CSVDPGENTIYF. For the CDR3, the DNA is TGCAGCGTTGACCCAGGGGAAAACACCATATATTTT.

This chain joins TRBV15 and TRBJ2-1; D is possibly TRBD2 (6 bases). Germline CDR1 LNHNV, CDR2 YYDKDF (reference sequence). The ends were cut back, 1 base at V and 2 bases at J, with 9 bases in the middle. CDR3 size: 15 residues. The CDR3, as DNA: TGTGCCACCAGCAGAGTTACTAGCACCTACAATGAGCAGTTCTTC. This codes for CATSRVTSTYNEQFF.

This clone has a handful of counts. The CDR3 reads CASGRGYSGTQYF. The CDR3 bases are TGTGCCTCCGGGAGGGGATATTCGGGTACGCAGTATTTT. This chain links TRBV30 with TRBJ2-3; TRBD2 matches at 8 bases. Germline V gene sequence: CDR1 GTSNPN, CDR2 SVGIG (reference sequence). This CDR3 comprises 13 residues. V lost 7 bases to trimming and J lost 8 bases; unmatched junction nucleotides: 11. Combining the CDR3 with reference TRBV30 and TRBJ2-3 gives the whole variable domain SQTIHQWPATLVQPVGSPLSLECTVEGTSNPNLYWYRQAAGRGLQLLFYSVGIGQISSEVPQNLSASRPQDRQFILSSKKLLLSDSGFYLCASGRGYSGTQYFGPGTRLTVL.

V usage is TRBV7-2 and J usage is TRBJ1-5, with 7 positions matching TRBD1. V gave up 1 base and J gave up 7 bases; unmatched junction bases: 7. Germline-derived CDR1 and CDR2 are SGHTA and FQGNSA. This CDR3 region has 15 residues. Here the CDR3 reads CASSLGQGISQPQHF. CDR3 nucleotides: TGTGCCAGCAGCTTAGGACAGGGAATTTCCCAGCCCCAGCATTTT.

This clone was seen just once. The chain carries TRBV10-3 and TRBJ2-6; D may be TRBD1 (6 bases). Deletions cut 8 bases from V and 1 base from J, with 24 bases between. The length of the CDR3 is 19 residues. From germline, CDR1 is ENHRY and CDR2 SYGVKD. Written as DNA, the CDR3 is TGTGCCATCGGGGGCTCGGCCGGACAGAAAAATTCTGGGGCCAACGTCCTGACTTTC. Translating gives CAIGGSAGQKNSGANVLTF.

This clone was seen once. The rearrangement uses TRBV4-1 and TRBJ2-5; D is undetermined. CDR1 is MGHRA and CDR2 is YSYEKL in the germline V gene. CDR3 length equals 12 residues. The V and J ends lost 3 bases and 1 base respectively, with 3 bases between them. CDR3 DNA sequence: TGCGCCAGCAGCCAGACCCAAGAGACCCAGTACTTC. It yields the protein CASSQTQETQYF.

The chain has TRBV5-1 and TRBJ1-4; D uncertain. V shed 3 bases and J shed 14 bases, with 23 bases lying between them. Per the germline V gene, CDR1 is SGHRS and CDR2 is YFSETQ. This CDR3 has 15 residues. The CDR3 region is CASSSNPNSYRSLFF. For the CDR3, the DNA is TGCGCCAGCAGCTCCAATCCAAATTCCTACAGAAGTCTGTTTTTT. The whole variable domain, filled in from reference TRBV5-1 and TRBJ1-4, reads KAGVTQTPRYLIKTRGQQVTLSCSPISGHRSVSWYQQTPGQGLQFLFEYFSETQRNKGNFPGRFSGRQFSNSRSEMNVSTLELGDSALYLCASSSNPNSYRSLFFGSGTQLSVL.

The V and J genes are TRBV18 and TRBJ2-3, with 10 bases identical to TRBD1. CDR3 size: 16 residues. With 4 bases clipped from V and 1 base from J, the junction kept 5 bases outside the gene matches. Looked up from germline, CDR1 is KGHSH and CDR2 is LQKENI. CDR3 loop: CASSRIGQGGTDTQYF. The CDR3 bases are TGTGCCAGCTCACGGATTGGACAGGGGGGCACAGATACGCAGTATTTT.

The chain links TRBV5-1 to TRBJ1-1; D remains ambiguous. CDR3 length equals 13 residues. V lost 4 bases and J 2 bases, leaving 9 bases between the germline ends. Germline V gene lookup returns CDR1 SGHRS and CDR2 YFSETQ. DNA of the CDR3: TGCGCCAGCAGCCCCGACGGTAACACTGAAGCTTTCTTT. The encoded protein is CASSPDGNTEAFF.

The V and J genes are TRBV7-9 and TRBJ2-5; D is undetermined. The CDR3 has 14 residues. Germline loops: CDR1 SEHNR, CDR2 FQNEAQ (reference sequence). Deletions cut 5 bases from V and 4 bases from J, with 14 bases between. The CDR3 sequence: CASSILGFGETQYF. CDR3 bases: TGTGCCAGCAGCATCCTGGGATTTGGAGAGACCCAGTACTTC.

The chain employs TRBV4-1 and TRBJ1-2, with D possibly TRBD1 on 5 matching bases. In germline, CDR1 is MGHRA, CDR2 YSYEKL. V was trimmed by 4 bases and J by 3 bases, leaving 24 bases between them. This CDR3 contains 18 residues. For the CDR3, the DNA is TGCGCCAGCAGCCTTAGAACCGCCGGGACCCGGGAGGACTATGGCTACACCTTC. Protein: CASSLRTAGTREDYGYTF.

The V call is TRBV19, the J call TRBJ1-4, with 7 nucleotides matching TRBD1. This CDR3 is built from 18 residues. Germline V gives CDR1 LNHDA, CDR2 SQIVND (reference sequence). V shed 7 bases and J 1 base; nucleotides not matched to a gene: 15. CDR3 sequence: CASKPGGSRARTNEKLFF. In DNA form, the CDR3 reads TGTGCCAGTAAACCAGGGGGAAGTCGCGCACGAACTAATGAAAAACTGTTTTTT.

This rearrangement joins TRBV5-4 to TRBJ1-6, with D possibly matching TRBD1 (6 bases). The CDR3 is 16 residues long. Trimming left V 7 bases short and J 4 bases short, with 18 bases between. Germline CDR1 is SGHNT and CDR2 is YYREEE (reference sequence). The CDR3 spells CASRPLGGSYNSPLHF. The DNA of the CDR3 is TGTGCCAGCCGCCCCTTAGGGGGTTCTTATAATTCACCCCTCCACTTT. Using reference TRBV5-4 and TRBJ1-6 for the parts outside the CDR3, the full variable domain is ETGVTQSPTHLIKTRGQQVTLRCSSQSGHNTVSWYQQALGQGPQFIFQYYREEENGRGNFPPRFSGLQFPNYSSELNVNALELDDSALYLCASRPLGGSYNSPLHFGNGTRLTVT.

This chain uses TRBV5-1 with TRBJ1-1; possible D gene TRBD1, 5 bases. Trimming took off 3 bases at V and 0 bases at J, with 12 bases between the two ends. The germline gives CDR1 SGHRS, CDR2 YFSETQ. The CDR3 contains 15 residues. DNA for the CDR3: TGCGCCAGCAGCTCATTGGGGCCCATGAACACTGAAGCTTTCTTT. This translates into CASSSLGPMNTEAFF.

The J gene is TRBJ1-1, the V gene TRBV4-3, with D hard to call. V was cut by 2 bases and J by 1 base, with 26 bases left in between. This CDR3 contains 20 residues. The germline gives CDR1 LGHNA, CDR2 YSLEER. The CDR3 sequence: CASSQRIVSPGLTSNTEAFF. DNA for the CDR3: TGCGCCAGCAGCCAACGGATAGTGAGTCCAGGCTTAACTTCGAACACTGAAGCTTTCTTT.

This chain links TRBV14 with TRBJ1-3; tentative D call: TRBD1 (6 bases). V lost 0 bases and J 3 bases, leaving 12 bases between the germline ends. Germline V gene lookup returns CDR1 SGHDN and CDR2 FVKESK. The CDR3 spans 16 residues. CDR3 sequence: CASSQDLAGVGNTIYF. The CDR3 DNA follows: TGTGCCAGCAGCCAAGATTTGGCAGGGGTTGGAAACACCATATATTTT.

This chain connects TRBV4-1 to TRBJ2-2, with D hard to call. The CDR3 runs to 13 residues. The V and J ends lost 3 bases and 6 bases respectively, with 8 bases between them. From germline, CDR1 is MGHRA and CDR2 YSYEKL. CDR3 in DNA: TGCGCCAGCAGCCATCCTATTTCCGGGGAGCTGTTTTTT. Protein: CASSHPISGELFF.

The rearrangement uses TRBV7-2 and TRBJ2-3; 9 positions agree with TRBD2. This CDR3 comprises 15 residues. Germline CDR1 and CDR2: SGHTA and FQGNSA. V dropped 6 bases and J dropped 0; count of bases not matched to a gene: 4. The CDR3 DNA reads TGTGCCAGCAGGCAGCGGGGGGAAAGCACAGATACGCAGTATTTT. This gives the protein CASRQRGESTDTQYF.